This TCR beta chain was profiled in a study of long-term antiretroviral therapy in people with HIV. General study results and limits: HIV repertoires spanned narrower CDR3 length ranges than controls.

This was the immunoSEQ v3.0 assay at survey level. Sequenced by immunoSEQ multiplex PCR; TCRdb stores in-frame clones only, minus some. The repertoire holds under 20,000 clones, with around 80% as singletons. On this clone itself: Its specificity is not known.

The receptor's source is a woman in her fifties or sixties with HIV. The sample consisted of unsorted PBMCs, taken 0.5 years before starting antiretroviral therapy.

The CDR3 DNA follows: TGCGCCAGCAGCCAAGTCCCAAATGAGCAGTTCTTC. Amino acids: CASSQVPNEQFF. The V gene is TRBV4-1, the J gene TRBJ2-1, with D unclear. There are 12 residues in the CDR3. Between the trimmed V and J ends, which lost 1 base and 7 bases, there was a span of 5 bases. Per the germline V gene, CDR1 is MGHRA and CDR2 is YSYEKL.